Sequencing of this TCR beta chain was carried out in a study of vaccination and CD4 T cells after COVID-19. Across the whole study: The control cultures got either a CEFX pool, an HIV-1 Nef pool, or no peptide at all.

The Oncomine TCR Beta short-read assay generated sequence data from the DNA of cultured CD4+ T cells. Genomic DNA was drawn out of CD4+ T cells grown in culture. One entry per CDR3 protein results from TCRdb running MiXCR on the PCR reads. The sample contains 10,000 to 13,000 distinct CDR3 sequences, almost 65% of which appear only once. On this clonotype: Its target is not known.

Noted treatment: 10-day PBMC culture with coronavirus spike peptide pools or control peptides (ViraFEST assay). Germline values: CDR1 MNHEY, CDR2 SVGAGI. Trimming pared 0 bases from V and 5 bases from J, leaving 14 bases between. The CDR3 sequence is 15 residues long. Sequencing was done on a sample of CD4+ T cells from blood, cultured in vitro. This chain connects TRBV6-5 to TRBJ2-7; D unclear. The receptor was derived from a human donor who had recovered from COVID-19. The CDR3 loop reads CASSYSISVGDEQYF. CDR3 DNA: TGTGCCAGCAGTTACTCGATATCTGTTGGAGACGAGCAGTACTTC.